This entry describes one TCR beta chain. This record belongs to a study of blood T cell repertoires in COVID-19. The V gene lost 3 bases and the J gene lost 7 bases, with 7 bases spanning the gap. The CDR3 contains 13 residues. Per germline, CDR1 SGHTA and CDR2 FQGNSA. The assay was immunoSEQ multiplex PCR, and TCRdb's table has in-frame clones only and misses some. The sample yields some 160,000 clones, just under 90% seen once. Recruited during active infection, patients (from Seattle) were subsequently followed longitudinally. This receptor was identified in a woman in her 70s with COVID-19, enrolled during active disease. This chain joins TRBV7-2 and TRBJ1-6; D gene ambiguous. Sample: peripheral blood. The CDR3 is CASSLDWNSPLHF. The DNA of the CDR3 is TGTGCCAGCAGCTTGGACTGGAATTCACCCCTCCACTTT.